A single sample is the source of the 6 T cell receptor beta chains below, sequenced in a study of T cell repertoires in cytomegalovirus infection (dated by TCRdb to about 2019). These TCRs' antigens remain unknown. This specimen's treatment or condition label, per the study, means: in vitro stimulation with specific CMV peptide epitopes to enrich CMV-specific T cells. The instrument was an Illumina HiSeq 1500. The public sequencing data were trimmed at Q25 with fastp and processed into clonotypes with MiXCR by TCRdb, which kept only in-frame beta chains. Identical CDR3 protein sequences are pooled into one entry, listed with their most common genes and DNA. In all, the sample holds roughly 570,000 distinct CDR3 sequences, and approximately 40% of those were seen once. Over 45% of the sample comes from the top ten. This material consisted of cultured PBMCs, taken from culture after CMV antigen stimulation. Source of these receptors: a human donor in good health (CMV status not recorded). Some clones in this sample may be carry-over from other donors' samples.

The V and J genes are TRBV11-2 and TRBJ2-7; D call uncertain. Germline V gives CDR1 SGHAT, CDR2 FQNNGV. The CDR3 runs to 13 residues. Trimming took off 5 bases at V and 6 bases at J, with 14 bases between the two ends. CDR3 in DNA: TGTGCCAGCAGCCGCTCCCCGACTGGCGAGCAGTACTTC. This gives the protein CASSRSPTGEQYF.

This chain uses TRBV20-1 with TRBJ1-6, with a tentative D call TRBD1 (5 bases). The CDR3 is 15 amino acids. Germline CDR1 reads DFQATT; CDR2 reads SNEGSKA (reference sequence). The V gene lost 6 bases and the J gene lost 11 bases, with 23 bases spanning the gap. CDR3 nucleotides: TGCAGTGCGGCCCACGGGGGGTTCTTCAGGGCACCCCTCCACTTT. Translation: CSAAHGGFFRAPLHF.

This chain connects TRBV7-2 to TRBJ1-5; TRBD1 matches 7 bases. Germline V gene lookup returns CDR1 SGHTA and CDR2 FQGNSA. V was pared by 3 bases and J by 4 bases, with 6 bases of the junction left unmatched. The CDR3 runs 15 residues. CDR3 in amino acids: CASSFQGQQNQPQHF. The CDR3 nucleotides are TGTGCCAGCAGCTTCCAGGGACAGCAGAATCAGCCCCAGCATTTT.

The chain carries TRBV7-6 and TRBJ2-7; D possibly corresponds to TRBD1 (6 bases). V was clipped by 4 bases and J by 4 bases, with 17 bases between them. Germline CDR1 reads SGHVS; CDR2 reads FNYEAQ. The CDR3 runs 15 residues. This CDR3 reads CASSSRDKNVYEQYF. CDR3 DNA sequence: TGTGCCAGCAGCTCACGGGACAAAAACGTATACGAGCAGTACTTC.

The gene calls are TRBV7-2 and TRBJ2-2; either TRBD1 or TRBD2 may fit D (5 bases each). Trimming shortened V by 6 bases and J by 5 bases, and 10 bases separated the two germline ends. CDR1 is SGHTA, CDR2 FQGNSA, per germline. The CDR3 length is 13 residues. This CDR3 reads CASRLWGTGELFF. The CDR3 DNA is TGTGCCAGCAGGCTTTGGGGGACCGGGGAGCTGTTTTTT.

V usage is TRBV4-3 and J usage is TRBJ2-3, with D uncertain. The CDR3 spans 16 residues. Trimming pared 1 base from V and 0 bases from J, leaving 11 bases between. CDR1 and CDR2 from the germline V gene are LGHNA and YSLEER. The CDR3 loop reads CASSQVRTASTDTQYF. CDR3 nucleotide sequence: TGCGCCAGCAGCCAAGTCCGGACGGCAAGCACAGATACGCAGTATTTT.